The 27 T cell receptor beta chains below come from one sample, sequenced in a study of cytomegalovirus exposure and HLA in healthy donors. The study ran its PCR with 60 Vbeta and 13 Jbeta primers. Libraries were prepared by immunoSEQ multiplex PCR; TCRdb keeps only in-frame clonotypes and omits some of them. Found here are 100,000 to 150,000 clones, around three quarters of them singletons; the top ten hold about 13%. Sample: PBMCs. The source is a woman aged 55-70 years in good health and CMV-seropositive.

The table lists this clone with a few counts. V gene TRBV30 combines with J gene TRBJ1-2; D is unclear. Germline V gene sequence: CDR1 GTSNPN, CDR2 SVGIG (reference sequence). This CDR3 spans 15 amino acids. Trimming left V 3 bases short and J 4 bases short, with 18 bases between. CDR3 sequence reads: CAWSTPRGGSYGYTF. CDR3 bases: TGTGCCTGGAGCACCCCCCGGGGAGGGAGCTATGGCTACACCTTC. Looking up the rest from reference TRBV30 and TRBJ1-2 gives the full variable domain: SQTIHQWPATLVQPVGSPLSLECTVEGTSNPNLYWYRQAAGRGLQLLFYSVGIGQISSEVPQNLSASRPQDRQFILSSKKLLLSDSGFYLCAWSTPRGGSYGYTFGSGTRLTVV.

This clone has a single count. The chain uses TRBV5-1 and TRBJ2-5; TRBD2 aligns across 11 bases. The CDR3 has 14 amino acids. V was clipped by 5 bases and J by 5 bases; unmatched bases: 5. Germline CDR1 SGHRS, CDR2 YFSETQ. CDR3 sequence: CASRDTSGGETQYF. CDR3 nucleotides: TGCGCCAGCAGGGATACTAGCGGGGGTGAGACCCAGTACTTC. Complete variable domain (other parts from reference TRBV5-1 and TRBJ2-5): KAGVTQTPRYLIKTRGQQVTLSCSPISGHRSVSWYQQTPGQGLQFLFEYFSETQRNKGNFPGRFSGRQFSNSRSEMNVSTLELGDSALYLCASRDTSGGETQYFGPGTRLLVL.

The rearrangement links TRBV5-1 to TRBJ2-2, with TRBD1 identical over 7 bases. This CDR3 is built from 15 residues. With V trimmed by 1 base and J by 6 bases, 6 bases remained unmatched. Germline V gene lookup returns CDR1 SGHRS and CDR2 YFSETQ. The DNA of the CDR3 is TGCGCCAGCAGCTTGACAGGGGCAGATGCCGGGGAGCTGTTTTTT. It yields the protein CASSLTGADAGELFF.

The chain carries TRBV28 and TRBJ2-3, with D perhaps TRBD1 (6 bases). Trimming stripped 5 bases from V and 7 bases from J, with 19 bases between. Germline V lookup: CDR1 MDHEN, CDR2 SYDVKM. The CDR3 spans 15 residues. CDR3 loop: CASSTNHKGTNTQYF. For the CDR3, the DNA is TGTGCCAGCAGTACGAACCACAAGGGGACAAATACGCAGTATTTT.

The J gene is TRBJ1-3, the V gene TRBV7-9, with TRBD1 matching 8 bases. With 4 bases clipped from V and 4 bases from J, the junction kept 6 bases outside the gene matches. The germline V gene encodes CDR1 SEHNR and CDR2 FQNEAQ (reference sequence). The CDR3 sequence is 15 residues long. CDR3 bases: TGTGCCAGCAGCTACGGACAGGGCGCAGGAAACACCATATATTTT. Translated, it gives CASSYGQGAGNTIYF.

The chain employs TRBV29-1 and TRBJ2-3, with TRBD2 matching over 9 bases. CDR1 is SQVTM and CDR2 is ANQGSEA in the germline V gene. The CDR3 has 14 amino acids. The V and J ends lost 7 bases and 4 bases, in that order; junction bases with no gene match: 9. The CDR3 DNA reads TGCAGCGGGACTAGCGAAGGATACTCAGATACGCAGTATTTT. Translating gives CSGTSEGYSDTQYF.

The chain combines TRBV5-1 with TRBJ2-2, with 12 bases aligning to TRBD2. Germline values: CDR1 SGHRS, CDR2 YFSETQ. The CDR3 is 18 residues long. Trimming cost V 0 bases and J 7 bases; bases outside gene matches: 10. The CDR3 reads CASSLDPSGGAQSGELFF. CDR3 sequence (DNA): TGCGCCAGCAGCTTGGACCCTAGCGGGGGGGCTCAGAGCGGGGAGCTGTTTTTT.

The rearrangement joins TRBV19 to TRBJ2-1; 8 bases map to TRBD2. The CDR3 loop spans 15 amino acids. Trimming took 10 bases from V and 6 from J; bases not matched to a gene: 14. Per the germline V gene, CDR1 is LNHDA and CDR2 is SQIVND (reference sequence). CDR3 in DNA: TGTGCCACCCAACTAGCGGCCCTTGGTTCCAATGAGCAGTTCTTC. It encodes CATQLAALGSNEQFF. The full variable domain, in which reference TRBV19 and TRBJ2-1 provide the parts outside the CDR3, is DGGITQSPKYLFRKEGQNVTLSCEQNLNHDAMYWYRQDPGQGLRLIYYSQIVNDFQKGDIAEGYSVSREKKESFPLTVTSAQKNPTAFYLCATQLAALGSNEQFFGPGTRLTVL.

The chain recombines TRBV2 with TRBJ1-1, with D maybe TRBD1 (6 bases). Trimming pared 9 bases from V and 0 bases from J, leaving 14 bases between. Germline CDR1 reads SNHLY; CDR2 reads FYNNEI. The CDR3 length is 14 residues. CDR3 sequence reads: CARDQGPLNTEAFF. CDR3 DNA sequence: TGTGCCAGGGACCAGGGGCCCCTGAACACTGAAGCTTTCTTT.

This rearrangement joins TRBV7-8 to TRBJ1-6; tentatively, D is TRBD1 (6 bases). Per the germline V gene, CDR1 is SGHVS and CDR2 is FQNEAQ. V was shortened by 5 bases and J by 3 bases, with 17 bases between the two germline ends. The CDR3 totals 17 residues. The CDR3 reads CASSPHRAGGYNSPLHF. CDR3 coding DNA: TGTGCCAGCAGCCCTCACAGGGCCGGCGGCTATAATTCACCCCTCCACTTT.

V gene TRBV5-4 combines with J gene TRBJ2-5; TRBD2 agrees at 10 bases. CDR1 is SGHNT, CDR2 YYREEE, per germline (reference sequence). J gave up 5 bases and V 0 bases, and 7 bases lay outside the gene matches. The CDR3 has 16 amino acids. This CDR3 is CASSLVVAGGKETQYF. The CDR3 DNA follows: TGTGCCAGCAGCTTGGTGGTAGCGGGGGGAAAGGAGACCCAGTACTTC.

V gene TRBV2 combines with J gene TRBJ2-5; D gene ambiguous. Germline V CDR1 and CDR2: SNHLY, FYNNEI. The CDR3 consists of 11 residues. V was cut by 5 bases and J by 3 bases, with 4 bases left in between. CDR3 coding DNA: TGTGCCAGCAGTCAGGAAGAGACCCAGTACTTC. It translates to CASSQEETQYF.

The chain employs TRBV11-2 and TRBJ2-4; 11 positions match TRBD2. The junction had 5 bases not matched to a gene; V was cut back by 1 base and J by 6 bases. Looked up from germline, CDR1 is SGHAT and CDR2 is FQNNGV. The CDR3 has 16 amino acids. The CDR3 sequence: CASSLAGLAVGNIQYF. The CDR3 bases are TGTGCCAGCAGCTTAGCGGGACTAGCGGTCGGAAACATTCAGTACTTC. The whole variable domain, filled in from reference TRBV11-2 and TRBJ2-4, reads EAGVAQSPRYKIIEKRQSVAFWCNPISGHATLYWYQQILGQGPKLLIQFQNNGVVDDSQLPKDRFSAERLKGVDSTLKIQPAKLEDSAVYLCASSLAGLAVGNIQYFGAGTRLSVL.

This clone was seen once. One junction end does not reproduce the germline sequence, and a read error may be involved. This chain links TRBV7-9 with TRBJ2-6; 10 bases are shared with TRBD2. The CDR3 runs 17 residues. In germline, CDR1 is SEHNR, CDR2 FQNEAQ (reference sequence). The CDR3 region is CSSSLLAGTSGANVLTF. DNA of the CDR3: TGTTCCAGCAGCTTACTAGCGGGAACCTCTGGGGCCAACGTCCTGACTTTC. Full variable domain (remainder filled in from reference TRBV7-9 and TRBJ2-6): DTGVSQNPRHKITKRGQNVTFRCDPISEHNRLYWYRQTLGQGPEFLTYFQNEAQLEKSRLLSDRFSAERPKGSFSTLEIQRTEQGDSAMYLCSSSLLAGTSGANVLTFGAGSRLTVL.

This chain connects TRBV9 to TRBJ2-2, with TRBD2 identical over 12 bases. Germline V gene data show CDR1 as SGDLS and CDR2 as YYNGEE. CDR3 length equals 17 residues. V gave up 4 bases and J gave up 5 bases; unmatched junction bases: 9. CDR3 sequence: CASSPDILAGGTGELFF. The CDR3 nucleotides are TGTGCCAGCAGCCCCGATATACTAGCGGGGGGTACCGGGGAGCTGTTTTTT. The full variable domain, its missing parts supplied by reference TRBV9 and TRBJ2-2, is DSGVTQTPKHLITATGQRVTLRCSPRSGDLSVYWYQQSLDQGLQFLIQYYNGEERAKGNILERFSAQQFPDLHSELNLSSLELGDSALYFCASSPDILAGGTGELFFGEGSRLTVL.

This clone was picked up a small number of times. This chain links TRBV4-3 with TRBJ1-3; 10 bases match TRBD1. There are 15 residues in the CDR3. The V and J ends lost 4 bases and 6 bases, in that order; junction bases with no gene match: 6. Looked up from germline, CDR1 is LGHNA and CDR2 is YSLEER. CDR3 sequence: CASSRQTGGENTIYF. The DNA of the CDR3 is TGCGCCAGCAGCCGTCAGACAGGGGGCGAAAACACCATATATTTT.

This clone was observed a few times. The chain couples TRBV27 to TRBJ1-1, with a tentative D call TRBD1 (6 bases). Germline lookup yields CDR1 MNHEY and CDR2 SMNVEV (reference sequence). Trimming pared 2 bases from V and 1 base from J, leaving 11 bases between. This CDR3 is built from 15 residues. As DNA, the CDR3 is TGTGCCAGCAGTTTACGACAGGCCAGGAACACTGAAGCTTTCTTT. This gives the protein CASSLRQARNTEAFF.

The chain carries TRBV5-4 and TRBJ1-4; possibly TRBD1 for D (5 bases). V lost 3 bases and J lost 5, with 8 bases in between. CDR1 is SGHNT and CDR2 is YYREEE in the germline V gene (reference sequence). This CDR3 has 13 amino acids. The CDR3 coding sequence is TGTGCCAGCAGCTACCCAGGGAATGAAAAACTGTTTTTT. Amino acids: CASSYPGNEKLFF.

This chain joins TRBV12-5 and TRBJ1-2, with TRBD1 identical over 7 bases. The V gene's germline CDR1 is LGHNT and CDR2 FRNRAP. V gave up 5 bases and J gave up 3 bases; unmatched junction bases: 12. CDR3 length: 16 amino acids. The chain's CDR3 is CASGPSDRPSDYGYTF. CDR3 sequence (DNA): TGTGCTAGTGGTCCTTCGGACAGGCCGAGTGACTATGGCTACACCTTC.

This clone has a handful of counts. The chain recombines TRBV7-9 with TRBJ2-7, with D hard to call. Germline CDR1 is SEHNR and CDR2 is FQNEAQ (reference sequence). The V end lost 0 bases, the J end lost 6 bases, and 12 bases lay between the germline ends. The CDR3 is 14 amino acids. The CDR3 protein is CASSLASQATEQYF. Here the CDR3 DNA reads TGTGCCAGCAGCTTAGCGTCTCAAGCTACCGAGCAGTACTTC.

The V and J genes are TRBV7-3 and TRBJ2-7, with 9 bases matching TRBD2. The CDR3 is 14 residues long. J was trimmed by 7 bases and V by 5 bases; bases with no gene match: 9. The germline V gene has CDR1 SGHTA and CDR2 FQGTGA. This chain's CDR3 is CASSPTGLAAEQYF. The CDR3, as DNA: TGTGCCAGCAGCCCGACGGGACTAGCAGCAGAGCAGTACTTC. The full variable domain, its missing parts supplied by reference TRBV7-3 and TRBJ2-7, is GAGVSQTPSNKVTEKGKYVELRCDPISGHTALYWYRQSLGQGPEFLIYFQGTGAADDSGLPNDRFFAVRPEGSVSTLKIQRTERGDSAVYLCASSPTGLAAEQYFGPGTRLTVT.

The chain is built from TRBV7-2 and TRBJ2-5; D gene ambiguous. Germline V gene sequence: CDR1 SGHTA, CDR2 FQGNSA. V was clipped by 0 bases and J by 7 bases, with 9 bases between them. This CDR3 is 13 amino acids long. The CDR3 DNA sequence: TGTGCCAGCAGCTTAGCCCATCGAGGGACCCAGTACTTC. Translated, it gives CASSLAHRGTQYF.

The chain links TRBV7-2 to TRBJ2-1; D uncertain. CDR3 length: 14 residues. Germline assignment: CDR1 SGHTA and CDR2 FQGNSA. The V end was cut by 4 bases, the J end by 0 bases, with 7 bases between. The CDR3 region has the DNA TGTGCCAGCAGCTCCAGCGCCTCCTACAATGAGCAGTTCTTC. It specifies CASSSSASYNEQFF.

CDR3 in DNA: TGTGCCAGCTTAACAGCCGAGTTAACCATATATTTT. It specifies CASLTAELTIYF. The chain employs TRBV6-6 and TRBJ1-3; D is ambiguous. Trimming took 8 bases from V and 10 from J, leaving 15 bases between them. The CDR3 runs to 12 residues. Per germline, CDR1 MNHNY and CDR2 SVGAGI (reference sequence).

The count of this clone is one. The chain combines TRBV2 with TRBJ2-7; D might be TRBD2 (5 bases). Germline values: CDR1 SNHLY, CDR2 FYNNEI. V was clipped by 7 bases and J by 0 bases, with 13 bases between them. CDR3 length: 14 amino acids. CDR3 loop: CASNRRRSSYEQYF. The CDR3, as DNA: TGTGCCAGCAATCGGCGGAGGAGCTCCTACGAGCAGTACTTC.

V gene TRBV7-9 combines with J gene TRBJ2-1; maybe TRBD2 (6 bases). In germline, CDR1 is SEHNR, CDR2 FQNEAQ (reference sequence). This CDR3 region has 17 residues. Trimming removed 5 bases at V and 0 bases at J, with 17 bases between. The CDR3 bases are TGTGCCAGCAGCCCACCCCCTCGGGGGAGCTCCTACAATGAGCAGTTCTTC. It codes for CASSPPPRGSSYNEQFF. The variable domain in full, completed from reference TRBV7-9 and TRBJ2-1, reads DTGVSQNPRHKITKRGQNVTFRCDPISEHNRLYWYRQTLGQGPEFLTYFQNEAQLEKSRLLSDRFSAERPKGSFSTLEIQRTEQGDSAMYLCASSPPPRGSSYNEQFFGPGTRLTVL.

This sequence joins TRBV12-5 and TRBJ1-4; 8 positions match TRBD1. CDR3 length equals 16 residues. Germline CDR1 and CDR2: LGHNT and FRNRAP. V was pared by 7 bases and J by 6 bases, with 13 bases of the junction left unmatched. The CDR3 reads CASVDGQGLPDEKLFF. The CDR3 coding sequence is TGTGCTAGTGTTGACGGACAGGGACTTCCAGATGAAAAACTGTTTTTT.